This TCR beta chain was recovered during a study of blood T cell repertoires in COVID-19. Measured with immunoSEQ multiplex PCR; TCRdb has only the in-frame clones, and not every one. The profile covers 290,000 or so clones, with 90% appearing a single time and roughly 4.3% taken by the ten largest. The sequenced sample consisted of PBMCs or T cells enriched from blood (not recorded which). This TCR came from a woman between 18 and 29 years old with acute COVID-19.

CDR3 DNA sequence: TGTGCCAGCAGCACCCGGGTTTTCAATGAGCAGTTCTTC. Its translation: CASSTRVFNEQFF. This chain uses TRBV6-5 with TRBJ2-1, with no clear D. The CDR3 consists of 13 residues. V was pared by 6 bases and J by 6 bases, with 12 bases between. CDR1 is MNHEY and CDR2 is SVGAGI in the germline V gene.